One and the same sample provided the 22 T cell receptor beta chains below, sequenced in a study of T cells after yellow fever vaccination. TCRdb fed the 5' RACE reads into MiXCR, producing one record per CDR3 protein. The profile shows about 350,000 distinct CDR3 sequences, under 15% of them singletons. Sequencing was performed on CD4+ T cells sorted from PBMCs, taken 15 days after the yellow fever booster vaccination. The receptors stem from a man aged 18 to 29 who received the YFV17D yellow fever vaccine.

This sequence joins TRBV4-2 and TRBJ2-7, with 9 bases that match TRBD2. Germline trimming cut 2 bases from V and 6 bases from J; bases unmatched to any gene: 11. From germline, CDR1 is LGHNA and CDR2 YNFKEQ. This CDR3 has 16 amino acids. Here the CDR3 reads CASSQSAAGGPGEQYF. Written as DNA, the CDR3 is TGTGCCAGCAGCCAAAGCGCCGCGGGGGGGCCTGGCGAGCAGTACTTC.

The DNA of the CDR3 is TGTGCCAGCAGCCTAGGTAGTTTTAACTATGGCTACACCTTC. Its translation is CASSLGSFNYGYTF. The V gene is TRBV5-5, the J gene TRBJ1-2; no definite D call. Germline V gives CDR1 SGHKS, CDR2 YYEKEE (reference sequence). The CDR3 has 14 amino acids. Trimming removed 4 bases from V and 1 base from J, with 11 bases in between.

This clonotype was observed a few times. This sequence joins TRBV6-5 and TRBJ1-6; D remains ambiguous. This CDR3 contains 14 residues. Trimming took 2 bases from V and 8 from J, leaving 10 bases between them. Germline CDR1 is MNHEY and CDR2 is SVGAGI. Written as DNA, the CDR3 is TGTGCCAGCAGTTACGATAGAACCTATTCACCCCTCCACTTT. Its protein product is CASSYDRTYSPLHF.

The gene calls are TRBV7-3 and TRBJ2-5; TRBD2 matches at 12 bases. With 5 bases clipped from V and 0 bases from J, the junction kept 1 base outside the gene matches. The CDR3 sequence is 15 residues long. Germline V gives CDR1 SGHTA, CDR2 FQGTGA. As DNA, the CDR3 is TGTGCCAGCAGCCGGACTAGCGGGGACCAAGAGACCCAGTACTTC. Translation: CASSRTSGDQETQYF. Using reference TRBV7-3 and TRBJ2-5 for the parts outside the CDR3, the full variable domain is GAGVSQTPSNKVTEKGKYVELRCDPISGHTALYWYRQSLGQGPEFLIYFQGTGAADDSGLPNDRFFAVRPEGSVSTLKIQRTERGDSAVYLCASSRTSGDQETQYFGPGTRLLVL.

This clonotype was seen a few times. The chain couples TRBV20-1 to TRBJ1-1; a weak D match, TRBD1 (6 bases). In germline, CDR1 is DFQATT, CDR2 SNEGSKA (reference sequence). V lost 0 bases and J lost 1, with 15 bases in between. CDR3 length: 16 residues. The CDR3 protein is CSARERTDTTNTEAFF. The CDR3 DNA reads as TGCAGTGCTAGAGAACGGACAGATACTACGAACACTGAAGCTTTCTTT.

In its sample, this clonotype was seen a few times. J is TRBJ2-1 and V is TRBV15; no reliable D call. The CDR3 totals 14 residues. CDR1 LNHNV and CDR2 YYDKDF come from the germline V gene (reference sequence). Trimming removed 0 bases from V and 6 bases from J, with 9 bases in between. The CDR3 DNA reads TGTGCCACCAGCAGAGACTTGGGAATCAATGAGCAGTTCTTC. Amino acid sequence: CATSRDLGINEQFF.

This clonotype was counted only a few times. Written as DNA, the CDR3 is TGCGCCAGCAGCCCTTCGCCGACTAGCGGGCGCACAGATACGCAGTATTTT. Translation gives CASSPSPTSGRTDTQYF. The gene calls are TRBV5-1 and TRBJ2-3, with 10 bases fitting TRBD2. The CDR3 totals 17 residues. The germline gives CDR1 SGHRS, CDR2 YFSETQ. V trimming: 4 bases; J trimming: 1 base; junction bases outside the gene matches: 9.

The chain is built from TRBV5-4 and TRBJ2-5; D is ambiguous. V was pared by 4 bases and J by 4 bases, with 17 bases between. The CDR3 length is 15 residues. Per germline, CDR1 SGHNT and CDR2 YYREEE (reference sequence). The CDR3 is CASSGWSGSGETQYF. CDR3 DNA sequence: TGTGCCAGCAGCGGGTGGTCGGGTTCGGGAGAGACCCAGTACTTC.

The J gene is TRBJ2-7, the V gene TRBV18; 7 nucleotides line up with TRBD1. CDR3 length equals 13 residues. V lost 5 bases to trimming and J lost 4 bases; unmatched junction nucleotides: 5. Germline CDR1 KGHSH, CDR2 LQKENI. DNA of the CDR3: TGTGCCAGCTCAACCGGGACAGCGTACGAGCAGTACTTC. Encoded protein: CASSTGTAYEQYF.

The gene calls are TRBV5-1 and TRBJ2-5; no definite D call. The germline V and J ends were trimmed by 4 bases and 9 bases, with 16 bases remaining between them. The CDR3 runs 13 residues. Per germline, CDR1 SGHRS and CDR2 YFSETQ. The CDR3 nucleotides read TGCGCCAGCAGCCCGTGGACCTCTGGGGCCCAGTACTTC. It yields the protein CASSPWTSGAQYF.

This clonotype was seen a handful of times. V gene TRBV7-2 combines with J gene TRBJ1-6; D remains ambiguous. V gave up 5 bases and J gave up 10 bases, with 15 bases separating them. This CDR3 is built from 14 residues. Germline V gene sequence: CDR1 SGHTA, CDR2 FQGNSA. The CDR3 coding sequence is TGTGCCAGCAGCCTAGAAGTGTCTCGGTCACCCCTCCACTTT. It specifies CASSLEVSRSPLHF.

CDR3 in amino acids: CASSVVSQGETQYF. The CDR3 region has the DNA TGTGCCAGCAGCGTAGTATCTCAAGGAGAGACCCAGTACTTC. This rearrangement joins TRBV9 to TRBJ2-5; D is undetermined. Germline lookup yields CDR1 SGDLS and CDR2 YYNGEE. The CDR3 totals 14 residues. V dropped 0 bases and J dropped 4 bases, with 10 bases sitting between them.

The genes are TRBV12-3 or TRBV12-4 and TRBJ2-5; D not resolved. Trimming removed 3 bases at V and 5 bases at J, with 7 bases between. This CDR3 has 12 amino acids. The CDR3 is CASSFRKETQYF. CDR3 DNA: TGTGCCAGCAGTTTTAGGAAGGAGACCCAGTACTTC.

V and J are TRBV2 and TRBJ2-1; D remains ambiguous. CDR1 SNHLY and CDR2 FYNNEI come from the germline V gene. V lost 4 bases and J lost 7, with 8 bases in between. The CDR3 length is 12 residues. CDR3: CASSVSANEQFF. The CDR3 DNA reads as TGTGCCAGCAGTGTGTCGGCGAATGAGCAGTTCTTC.

This chain connects TRBV4-3 to TRBJ2-3; TRBD1 matches at 7 bases. The trim removed 1 base at V and 3 bases at J, leaving 4 bases unmatched. This CDR3 region has 15 residues. Germline V CDR1 and CDR2: LGHNA, YSLEER. The CDR3 region is CASSQGVTGTDTQYF. CDR3 DNA: TGCGCCAGCAGCCAAGGGGTGACAGGGACAGATACGCAGTATTTT.

This clonotype has more than one count but fewer than ten. The genes are TRBV5-1 and TRBJ2-1; D call uncertain. V was cut by 0 bases and J by 8 bases, with 18 bases left in between. This CDR3 has 16 residues. The germline V gene has CDR1 SGHRS and CDR2 YFSETQ. This chain's CDR3 is CASSLEGSLPPDEQFF. In DNA, the CDR3 is TGCGCCAGCAGCTTGGAGGGTAGTCTCCCCCCCGATGAGCAGTTCTTC.

Only a few counts were recorded for this clonotype. The V gene is TRBV5-1, the J gene TRBJ2-1, with TRBD2 matching 7 bases. In germline, CDR1 is SGHRS, CDR2 YFSETQ. The CDR3 is made up of 15 amino acids. The J segment lost 4 bases and the V segment lost 2 bases, leaving 6 bases of the junction unmatched. The CDR3 sequence is CASSLRGVEYNEQFF. The CDR3 coding sequence is TGCGCCAGCAGCTTACGGGGGGTCGAATACAATGAGCAGTTCTTC.

The chain uses TRBV25-1 and TRBJ1-2; 8 bases align to TRBD1. J gave up 1 base and V 6 bases, and 7 bases lay outside the gene matches. CDR1 MGHDK and CDR2 SYGVNS come from the germline V gene. The length of the CDR3 is 15 residues. The DNA of the CDR3 is TGTGCCAGCAGCTGGACAGGGCGGGGTAACTATGGCTACACCTTC. Amino acids: CASSWTGRGNYGYTF.

V usage is TRBV2 and J usage is TRBJ1-1; TRBD1 is a possible D gene (6 bases). Germline CDR1 reads SNHLY; CDR2 reads FYNNEI. This CDR3 region has 12 residues. The germline V and J ends were trimmed by 6 bases and 4 bases, with 9 bases remaining between them. The CDR3 region is CASRWTATEAFF. CDR3 nucleotide sequence: TGTGCCAGCAGGTGGACAGCCACTGAAGCTTTCTTT.

This clonotype was detected ten times or more. V usage is TRBV6-1 and J usage is TRBJ2-2; D is unclear. Trimming took off 4 bases at V and 10 bases at J, with 10 bases between the two ends. This CDR3 is built from 12 residues. The germline V gene has CDR1 MNHNS and CDR2 SASEGT. The CDR3 here is CASSVHRVELFF. As DNA, the CDR3 is TGTGCCAGCAGTGTACACCGAGTGGAGCTGTTTTTT.

The chain is built from TRBV4-2 and TRBJ1-1, with D perhaps matching TRBD1 (5 bases). The CDR3 runs to 16 residues. V shed 1 base and J shed 4 bases, with 16 bases lying between them. The germline gives CDR1 LGHNA, CDR2 YNFKEQ. The CDR3 protein is CASSQVDPGTGTEAFF. CDR3 coding DNA: TGTGCCAGCAGCCAAGTGGATCCAGGGACTGGCACTGAAGCTTTCTTT.

This clonotype has ten or more counts. An end of the junction does not agree with germline; a read error may underlie this. CDR3 bases: TGCGCCAGCAGCCCCGGGGCGACTAATGAAAAACTGTTTTTT. This gives the protein CASSPGATNEKLFF. This chain joins TRBV18 and TRBJ1-4; tentatively, D is TRBD1 (5 bases). Germline V gene data show CDR1 as KGHSH and CDR2 as LQKENI. The CDR3 contains 14 residues.